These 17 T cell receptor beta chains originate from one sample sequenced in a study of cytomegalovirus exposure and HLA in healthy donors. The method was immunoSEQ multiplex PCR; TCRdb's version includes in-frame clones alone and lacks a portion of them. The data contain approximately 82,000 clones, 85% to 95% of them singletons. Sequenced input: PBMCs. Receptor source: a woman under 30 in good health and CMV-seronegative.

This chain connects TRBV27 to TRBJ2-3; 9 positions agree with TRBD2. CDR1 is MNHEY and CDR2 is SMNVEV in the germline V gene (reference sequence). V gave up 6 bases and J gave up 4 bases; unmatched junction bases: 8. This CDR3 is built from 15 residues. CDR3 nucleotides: TGTGCCAGCAGGCTCGGACTAGCGACCCCAGATACGCAGTATTTT. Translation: CASRLGLATPDTQYF.

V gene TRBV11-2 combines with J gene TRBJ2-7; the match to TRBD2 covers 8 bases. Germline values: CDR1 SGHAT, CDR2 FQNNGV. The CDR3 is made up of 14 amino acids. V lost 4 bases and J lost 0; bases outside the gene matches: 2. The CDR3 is CASSSREGSYEQYF. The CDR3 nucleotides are TGTGCCAGCAGCTCACGGGAGGGCTCCTACGAGCAGTACTTC.

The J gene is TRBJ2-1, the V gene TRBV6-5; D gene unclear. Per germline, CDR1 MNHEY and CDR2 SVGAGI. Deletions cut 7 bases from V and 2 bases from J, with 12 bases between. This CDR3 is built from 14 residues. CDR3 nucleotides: TGTGCCAGCACGCCTCAATCGGCCTACAATGAGCAGTTCTTC. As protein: CASTPQSAYNEQFF.

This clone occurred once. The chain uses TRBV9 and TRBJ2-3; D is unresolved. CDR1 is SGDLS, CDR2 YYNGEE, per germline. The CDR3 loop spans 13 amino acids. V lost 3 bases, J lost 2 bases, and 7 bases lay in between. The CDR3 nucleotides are TGTGCCAGCAGCGGGCAGATCACAGATACGCAGTATTTT. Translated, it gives CASSGQITDTQYF.

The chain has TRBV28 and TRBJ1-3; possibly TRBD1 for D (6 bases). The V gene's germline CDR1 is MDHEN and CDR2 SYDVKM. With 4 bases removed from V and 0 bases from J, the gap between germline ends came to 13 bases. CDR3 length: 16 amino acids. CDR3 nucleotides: TGTGCCAGCAGTTCCGGACAGACCCACTCTGGAAACACCATATATTTT. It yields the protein CASSSGQTHSGNTIYF.

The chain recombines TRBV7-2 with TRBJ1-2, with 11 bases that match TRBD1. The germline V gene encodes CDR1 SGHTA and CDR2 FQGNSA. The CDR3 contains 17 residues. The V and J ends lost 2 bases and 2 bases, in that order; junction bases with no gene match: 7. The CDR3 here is CASSLTGTGGTNYGYTF. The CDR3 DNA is TGTGCCAGCAGCTTAACCGGGACAGGGGGTACAAACTATGGCTACACCTTC.

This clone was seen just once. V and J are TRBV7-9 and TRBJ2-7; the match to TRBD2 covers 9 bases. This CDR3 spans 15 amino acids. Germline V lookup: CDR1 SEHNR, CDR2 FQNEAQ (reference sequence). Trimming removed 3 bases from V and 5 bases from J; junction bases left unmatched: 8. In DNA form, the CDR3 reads TGTGCCAGCAGCTTGTTAGCGGGAGTAACGAACGAGCAGTACTTC. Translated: CASSLLAGVTNEQYF.

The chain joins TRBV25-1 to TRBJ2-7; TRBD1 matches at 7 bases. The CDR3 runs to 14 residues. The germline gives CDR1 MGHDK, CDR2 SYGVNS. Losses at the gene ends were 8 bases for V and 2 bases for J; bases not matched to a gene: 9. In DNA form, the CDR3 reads TGTGCCAGCGAACCGACAGGGTGGCCCTACGAGCAGTACTTC. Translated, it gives CASEPTGWPYEQYF.

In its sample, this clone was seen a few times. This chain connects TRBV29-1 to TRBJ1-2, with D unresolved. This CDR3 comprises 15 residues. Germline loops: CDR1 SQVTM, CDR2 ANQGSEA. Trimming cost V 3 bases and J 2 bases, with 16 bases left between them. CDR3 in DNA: TGCAGCGTTGACAGGCGGGATCCCGCCAACTATGGCTACACCTTC. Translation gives CSVDRRDPANYGYTF.

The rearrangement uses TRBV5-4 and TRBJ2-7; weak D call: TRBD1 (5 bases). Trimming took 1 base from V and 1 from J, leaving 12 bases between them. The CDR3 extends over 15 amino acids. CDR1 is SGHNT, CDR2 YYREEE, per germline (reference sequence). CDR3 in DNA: TGTGCCAGCAGCTTGAGGGGTCAGGGTTCCTACGAGCAGTACTTC. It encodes CASSLRGQGSYEQYF.

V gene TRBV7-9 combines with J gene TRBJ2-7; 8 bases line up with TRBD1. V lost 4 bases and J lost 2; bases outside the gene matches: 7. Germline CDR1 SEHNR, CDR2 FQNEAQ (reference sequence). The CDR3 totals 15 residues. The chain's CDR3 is CASSSLGDRTYEQYF. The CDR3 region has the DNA TGTGCCAGCAGCTCACTGGGGGACAGGACCTACGAGCAGTACTTC.

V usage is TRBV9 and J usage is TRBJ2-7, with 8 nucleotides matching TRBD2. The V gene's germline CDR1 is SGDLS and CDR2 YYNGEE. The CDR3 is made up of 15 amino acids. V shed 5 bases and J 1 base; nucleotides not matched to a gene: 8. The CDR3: CASSSSGSLSYEQYF. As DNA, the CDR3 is TGTGCCAGCAGTTCCAGCGGGAGTTTATCCTACGAGCAGTACTTC.

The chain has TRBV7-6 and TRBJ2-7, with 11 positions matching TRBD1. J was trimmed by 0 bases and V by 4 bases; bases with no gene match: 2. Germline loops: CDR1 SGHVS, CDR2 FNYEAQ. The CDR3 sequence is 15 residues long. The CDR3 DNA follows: TGTGCCAGCAGCTCCGGGACAGGGGGCTCCTACGAGCAGTACTTC. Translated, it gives CASSSGTGGSYEQYF.

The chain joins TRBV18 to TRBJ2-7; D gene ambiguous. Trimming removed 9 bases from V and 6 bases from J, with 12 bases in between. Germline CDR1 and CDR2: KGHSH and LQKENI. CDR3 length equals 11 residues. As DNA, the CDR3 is TGTGCCAGTACCGCCGGTCTCGAGCAGTACTTC. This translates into CASTAGLEQYF.

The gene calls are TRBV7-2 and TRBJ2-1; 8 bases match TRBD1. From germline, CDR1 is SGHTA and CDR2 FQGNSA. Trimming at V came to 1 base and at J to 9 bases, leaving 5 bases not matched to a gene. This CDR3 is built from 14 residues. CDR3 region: CASSLGQGNTEQFF. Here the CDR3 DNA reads TGTGCCAGCAGCTTAGGACAGGGGAACACTGAGCAGTTCTTC.

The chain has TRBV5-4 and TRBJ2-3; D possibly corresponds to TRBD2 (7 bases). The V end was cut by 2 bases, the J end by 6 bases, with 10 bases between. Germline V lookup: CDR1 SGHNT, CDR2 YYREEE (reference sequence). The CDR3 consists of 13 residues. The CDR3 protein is CASSLQGGDTQYF. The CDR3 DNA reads TGTGCCAGCAGCTTACAGGGAGGGGATACGCAGTATTTT. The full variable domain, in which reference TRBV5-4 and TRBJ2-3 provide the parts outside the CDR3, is ETGVTQSPTHLIKTRGQQVTLRCSSQSGHNTVSWYQQALGQGPQFIFQYYREEENGRGNFPPRFSGLQFPNYSSELNVNALELDDSALYLCASSLQGGDTQYFGPGTRLTVL.

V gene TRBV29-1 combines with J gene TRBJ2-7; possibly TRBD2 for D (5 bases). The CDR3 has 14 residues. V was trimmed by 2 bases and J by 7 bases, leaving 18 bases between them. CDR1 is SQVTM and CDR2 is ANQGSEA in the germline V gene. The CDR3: CSVETLNGIGEQYF. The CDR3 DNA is TGCAGCGTTGAAACACTTAACGGGATTGGGGAGCAGTACTTC.